Each of the 5 T cell receptor beta chains below was sequenced from the same sample in a study of cytomegalovirus exposure and HLA in healthy donors. The PCR contained 60 Vbeta and 13 Jbeta primers. Generated by immunoSEQ multiplex PCR, the TCRdb table keeps only in-frame clones and is missing some. The sample holds 90,000 to 150,000 clones, about three quarters seen once. Sequencing was carried out using PBMCs. Receptors originate from a woman aged 40-49 years in good health and CMV-seropositive.

This clone was detected only once. J is TRBJ2-7 and V is TRBV2; maybe TRBD1 (6 bases). The CDR3 consists of 13 residues. V was pared by 7 bases and J by 1 base, with 11 bases between. Germline V gives CDR1 SNHLY, CDR2 FYNNEI. CDR3 nucleotide sequence: TGTGCCAGCACCGGACAGCTATCCTACGAGCAGTACTTC. The encoded protein is CASTGQLSYEQYF. Variable domain in full (rest from reference TRBV2 and TRBJ2-7): EPEVTQTPSHQVTQMGQEVILRCVPISNHLYFYWYRQILGQKVEFLVSFYNNEISEKSEIFDDQFSVERPDGSNFTLKIRSTKLEDSAMYFCASTGQLSYEQYFGPGTRLTVT.

The chain employs TRBV6-1 and TRBJ1-1; 12 bases align to TRBD1. This CDR3 comprises 15 residues. Germline loops: CDR1 MNHNS, CDR2 SASEGT. The trim removed 7 bases at V and 7 bases at J, leaving 10 bases unmatched. This CDR3 reads CASNPGGTGGYEAFF. Here the CDR3 DNA reads TGTGCCAGCAATCCGGGGGGGACAGGGGGCTATGAAGCTTTCTTT.

The genes are TRBV14 and TRBJ2-3; TRBD1 agrees at 11 bases. CDR1 and CDR2 (germline): SGHDN, FVKESK. CDR3 length equals 14 residues. The J segment lost 7 bases and the V segment lost 6 bases, leaving 6 bases of the junction unmatched. CDR3 region: CASRPGTGGNTQYF. As DNA, the CDR3 is TGTGCCAGCAGACCCGGGACAGGGGGGAATACGCAGTATTTT.

V gene TRBV11-2 combines with J gene TRBJ2-5, with a weak D call TRBD2 (6 bases). The V and J ends lost 1 base and 6 bases respectively, with 9 bases between them. This CDR3 has 13 residues. Germline assignment: CDR1 SGHAT and CDR2 FQNNGV. CDR3 loop: CASSLGDSKTQYF. The DNA for the CDR3 is TGTGCCAGCAGCTTAGGGGACTCGAAGACCCAGTACTTC.

This sequence joins TRBV9 and TRBJ1-4; 9 bases match TRBD1. The J segment lost 7 bases and the V segment lost 8 bases, leaving 6 bases of the junction unmatched. The V gene's germline CDR1 is SGDLS and CDR2 YYNGEE. The CDR3 totals 13 residues. CDR3 in DNA: TGTGCCAGTTCGACAGGGGGGTTTGAAAAACTGTTTTTT. As protein: CASSTGGFEKLFF.